Listed here are 27 T cell receptor beta chains from one sample, sequenced in a study of blood T cell repertoires in COVID-19. Produced via immunoSEQ multiplex PCR; TCRdb's table is partial and in-frame only. The data show about 68,000 clones, 86% seen once. The sequencing input was peripheral blood. The receptors originated from a man younger than 40 with acute or convalescent COVID-19.

The rearrangement links TRBV28 to TRBJ2-3, with D possibly TRBD2 on 6 matching bases. Germline lookup yields CDR1 MDHEN and CDR2 SYDVKM. This CDR3 region has 14 residues. Trimming left V 8 bases short and J 3 bases short, with 15 bases between. The CDR3 DNA reads TGTGCCAGCTGGCCCTCCGGGGGTACAGATACGCAGTATTTT. Protein sequence: CASWPSGGTDTQYF.

V is TRBV27 and J is TRBJ2-2, with 7 bases that match TRBD1. The V gene end was trimmed by 8 bases and the J gene end by 2 bases; junction bases not matched to a gene: 5. Looked up from germline, CDR1 is MNHEY and CDR2 is SMNVEV (reference sequence). The CDR3 length is 14 residues. Written as DNA, the CDR3 is TGTGCCAGCTGGGGGACAGCTAACACCGGGGAGCTGTTTTTT. Translating gives CASWGTANTGELFF.

This rearrangement joins TRBV19 to TRBJ2-3; D is perhaps TRBD2 (7 bases). This CDR3 region has 16 residues. Trimming took 5 bases from V and 5 from J, leaving 20 bases between them. CDR1 is LNHDA, CDR2 SQIVND, per germline (reference sequence). This chain's CDR3 is CASSLQGLPAGDTQYF. Written as DNA, the CDR3 is TGTGCCAGTAGTCTACAGGGACTACCCGCGGGAGATACGCAGTATTTT.

The rearrangement links TRBV18 to TRBJ2-1; 7 bases are a match to TRBD2. CDR1 is KGHSH, CDR2 LQKENI, per germline. The ends lost 1 base at V and 10 bases at J; junction bases unmatched: 7. The CDR3 is 14 amino acids. The chain's CDR3 is CASSPQRDKVEQFF. The CDR3 DNA reads TGTGCCAGCTCACCACAGCGGGATAAGGTCGAGCAGTTCTTC.

The chain joins TRBV10-3 to TRBJ2-1; 7 bases line up with TRBD2. The J segment lost 0 bases and the V segment lost 3 bases, leaving 8 bases of the junction unmatched. The CDR3 sequence is 17 residues long. From germline, CDR1 is ENHRY and CDR2 SYGVKD. The CDR3 loop reads CAISDPRGGSSYNEQFF. The CDR3 bases are TGTGCCATCAGTGACCCGAGGGGCGGGAGCTCCTACAATGAGCAGTTCTTC.

J is TRBJ2-2 and V is TRBV7-8, with a possible D match to TRBD1 (6 bases). The V end was cut by 5 bases, the J end by 4 bases, with 14 bases between. The CDR3 covers 15 residues. Looked up from germline, CDR1 is SGHVS and CDR2 is FQNEAQ. This chain's CDR3 is CASSVRDTFTGELFF. Written as DNA, the CDR3 is TGTGCCAGCAGCGTCCGGGACACTTTCACCGGGGAGCTGTTTTTT.

The rearrangement joins TRBV19 to TRBJ2-7, with TRBD2 identical over 7 bases. The CDR3 consists of 13 residues. CDR1 and CDR2 (germline): LNHDA, SQIVND (reference sequence). V was clipped by 3 bases and J by 3 bases; unmatched bases: 2. In DNA form, the CDR3 reads TGTGCCAGTAGTATCCAGCGGGGCTACGAGCAGTACTTC. Protein sequence: CASSIQRGYEQYF.

The chain is built from TRBV19 and TRBJ2-1; weak D call: TRBD2 (5 bases). V lost 1 base, J lost 10 bases, and 11 bases lay in between. Germline V CDR1 and CDR2: LNHDA, SQIVND (reference sequence). The CDR3 runs to 13 residues. The CDR3 DNA reads TGTGCCAGTAGTATAGGGGAGCAACGGGAGCAGTTCTTC. Its protein product is CASSIGEQREQFF.

Concerning this clone itself: A much bigger clone sits one base away, suggesting this may be a read error. This rearrangement joins TRBV28 to TRBJ2-7; 14 nucleotides line up with TRBD2. Trimming at V came to 11 bases and at J to 5 bases, leaving 14 bases not matched to a gene. Germline CDR1 reads MDHEN; CDR2 reads SYDVKM. The CDR3 has 16 amino acids. The CDR3 DNA reads as TGTGCCGGCACCTTGACCCCGGGACTAGCGGGAGACGAGCAGTACTTC. Translation: CAGTLTPGLAGDEQYF.

In its sample, this clone was seen a few times. The chain employs TRBV6-4 and TRBJ2-1, with D uncertain. The V end lost 0 bases, the J end lost 3 bases, and 3 bases lay between the germline ends. Germline assignment: CDR1 MRHNA and CDR2 SNTAGT. CDR3 length equals 13 residues. CDR3 nucleotides: TGTGCCAGCAGTGACTCTAGCTACAATGAGCAGTTCTTC. As protein: CASSDSSYNEQFF.

The rearrangement uses TRBV19 and TRBJ1-5; tentative D call: TRBD1 (5 bases). The CDR3 covers 15 residues. Trimming took 5 bases from V and 0 from J, leaving 11 bases between them. Germline-derived CDR1 and CDR2 are LNHDA and SQIVND (reference sequence). DNA for the CDR3: TGTGCCAGTAGTTTCTACAGGACTAGCAATCAGCCCCAGCATTTT. Encoded protein: CASSFYRTSNQPQHF.

The chain carries TRBV19 and TRBJ2-5; D is undetermined. V shed 6 bases and J shed 5 bases, with 19 bases lying between them. CDR1 LNHDA and CDR2 SQIVND come from the germline V gene (reference sequence). The CDR3 is 15 residues long. The DNA of the CDR3 is TGTGCCAGTAGCGACGTCCTAGTTAATAGGGAGACCCAGTACTTC. Its protein is CASSDVLVNRETQYF. The full variable domain, its missing parts supplied by reference TRBV19 and TRBJ2-5, is DGGITQSPKYLFRKEGQNVTLSCEQNLNHDAMYWYRQDPGQGLRLIYYSQIVNDFQKGDIAEGYSVSREKKESFPLTVTSAQKNPTAFYLCASSDVLVNRETQYFGPGTRLLVL.

About this clone itself: One junction end does not reproduce the germline sequence, and a read error may be involved. This sequence joins TRBV7-7 and TRBJ2-3; D may match TRBD1 or TRBD2 (5 bases each). This CDR3 is 14 amino acids long. CDR1 and CDR2 (germline): SSHAT, FNYEAQ (reference sequence). CDR3: CASSLGTGIDTQYF. The CDR3 DNA follows: TGTGCTAGCAGCTTAGGGACGGGGATAGATACGCAGTATTTT.

The gene calls are TRBV19 and TRBJ1-3, with TRBD1 as a possible D gene (5 bases). V was trimmed by 8 bases and J by 0 bases, leaving 14 bases between them. Germline V gives CDR1 LNHDA, CDR2 SQIVND (reference sequence). The length of the CDR3 is 15 residues. CDR3 in DNA: TGTGCCAGTGGACCCAGGGTAACCTCTGGAAACACCATATATTTT. It translates to CASGPRVTSGNTIYF.

The chain has TRBV4-3 and TRBJ2-1; 11 bases map to TRBD2. The J segment lost 6 bases and the V segment lost 1 base, leaving 5 bases of the junction unmatched. The CDR3 loop spans 16 amino acids. Germline V gene sequence: CDR1 LGHNA, CDR2 YSLEER. The CDR3 sequence: CASSQVMTSGTNEQFF. For the CDR3, the DNA is TGCGCCAGCAGCCAAGTCATGACTAGCGGGACCAATGAGCAGTTCTTC.

This clone was seen a handful of times. The V gene is TRBV27, the J gene TRBJ2-5, with D possibly being TRBD1 (6 bases). Germline assignment: CDR1 MNHEY and CDR2 SMNVEV (reference sequence). Trimming left V 5 bases short and J 3 bases short, with 16 bases between. This CDR3 has 15 residues. This CDR3 is CASSRLDRGEETQYF. In DNA form, the CDR3 reads TGTGCCAGCAGTCGCTTGGACAGAGGGGAAGAGACCCAGTACTTC.

V and J are TRBV19 and TRBJ2-1; maybe TRBD1 (5 bases). The length of the CDR3 is 13 residues. Germline V CDR1 and CDR2: LNHDA, SQIVND (reference sequence). V dropped 3 bases and J dropped 8 bases, with 11 bases sitting between them. As DNA, the CDR3 is TGTGCCAGTAGTATGTATCAGGGCTATGAGCAGTTCTTC. It specifies CASSMYQGYEQFF.

The chain couples TRBV28 to TRBJ1-2, with 10 bases that match TRBD1. The CDR3 consists of 15 residues. With V trimmed by 7 bases and J by 3 bases, 8 bases remained unmatched. Germline V gene data show CDR1 as MDHEN and CDR2 as SYDVKM. The CDR3 sequence is CASKDRQGADYGYTF. CDR3 DNA sequence: TGTGCCAGCAAAGACAGACAGGGGGCGGACTATGGCTACACCTTC.

The count of this clone is one. The rearrangement joins TRBV3-1 (or the pseudogene TRBV3-2) to TRBJ2-1, with no clear D. The ends were cut back, 3 bases at V and 4 bases at J, with 4 bases in the middle. The CDR3 length is 12 residues. Germline V gene data show CDR1 as LGHDT and CDR2 as YNNKEL (reference sequence). The CDR3 loop reads CASSQRYNEQFF. In nucleotides, the CDR3 is TGTGCCAGCAGCCAGCGTTACAATGAGCAGTTCTTC.

This chain uses TRBV7-8 with TRBJ2-7, with TRBD2 identical over 14 bases. J lost 8 bases, V lost 2 bases, and 5 bases had no gene match. Germline values: CDR1 SGHVS, CDR2 FQNEAQ. The CDR3 is made up of 15 amino acids. CDR3 coding DNA: TGTGCCAGCAGCTTAAGGGGACTAGCGGGAGTTCAGCAGTACTTC. This translates into CASSLRGLAGVQQYF.

The genes are TRBV19 and TRBJ2-1; TRBD2 might be the D (5 bases). The CDR3 length is 13 residues. Germline CDR1 and CDR2: LNHDA and SQIVND (reference sequence). The V end lost 10 bases, the J end lost 5 bases, and 15 bases lay between the germline ends. Here the CDR3 DNA reads TGTGCCACCCGGAGTAGCGCCAACAATGAGCAGTTCTTC. Protein product: CATRSSANNEQFF.

V usage is TRBV5-1 and J usage is TRBJ2-1, with TRBD2 matching 10 bases. The germline CDR1 and CDR2 sequences are SGHRS and YFSETQ. V gave up 4 bases and J gave up 9 bases; unmatched junction bases: 4. The CDR3 runs to 13 residues. This chain's CDR3 is CASSPSGSFEQFF. The CDR3 nucleotides read TGCGCCAGCAGCCCTAGCGGGAGCTTTGAGCAGTTCTTC.

The chain joins TRBV27 to TRBJ1-5; TRBD1 matches at 7 bases. CDR3 length: 14 amino acids. Germline lookup yields CDR1 MNHEY and CDR2 SMNVEV (reference sequence). V trimming: 8 bases; J trimming: 7 bases; junction bases outside the gene matches: 11. CDR3 amino acids: CASSPQGYRQPQHF. The CDR3 nucleotides read TGTGCCAGCTCGCCACAGGGGTATAGGCAGCCCCAGCATTTT.

CDR3 protein: CSARRENEQYF. The CDR3 nucleotides are TGCAGTGCTCGACGGGAGAACGAGCAGTACTTC. This sequence joins TRBV20-1 and TRBJ2-7, with a possible D match to TRBD2 (6 bases). The germline V and J ends were trimmed by 5 bases and 5 bases, with 10 bases remaining between them. Looked up from germline, CDR1 is DFQATT and CDR2 is SNEGSKA (reference sequence). This CDR3 contains 11 residues.

The chain uses TRBV6-6 and TRBJ2-7; D possibly corresponds to TRBD1 (6 bases). The CDR3 contains 15 residues. The V gene's germline CDR1 is MNHNY and CDR2 SVGAGI (reference sequence). Trimming removed 6 bases at V and 0 bases at J, with 15 bases between. CDR3 region: CASRDRDTYSYEQYF. CDR3 sequence (DNA): TGTGCCAGCAGGGATCGGGACACTTACTCCTACGAGCAGTACTTC.

This rearrangement joins TRBV4-1 to TRBJ2-1, with TRBD1 matching over 9 bases. With V trimmed by 0 bases and J by 7 bases, 4 bases remained unmatched. There are 15 residues in the CDR3. Per germline, CDR1 MGHRA and CDR2 YSYEKL. In DNA form, the CDR3 reads TGCGCCAGCAGCCAAGACCCGGGACAGGGAAATGAGCAGTTCTTC. Amino acids: CASSQDPGQGNEQFF.

CDR3 residues: CASSKGQSYGYTF. The CDR3 bases are TGTGCCAGCAGTAAGGGACAGAGCTATGGCTACACCTTC. V and J are TRBV12-3 or TRBV12-4 and TRBJ1-2, with 7 bases aligning to TRBD1. The ends lost 5 bases at V and 4 bases at J; junction bases unmatched: 4. This CDR3 has 13 amino acids.